The entry that follows covers one T cell receptor (beta chain) sequence. What it recognizes is unknown. This CDR3 has 15 residues. Germline V CDR1 and CDR2: SGHRS, YFSETQ. V shed 0 bases, J shed 3 bases, and the junction held 5 bases outside the gene matches. This record belongs to a study of T cell repertoires in cytomegalovirus infection. The overall study: Epitope selection comprised recently identified HLA-C-restricted CMV epitopes and well-studied HLA-B-restricted CMV epitopes. TCR beta signatures that were public indicated CMV infection and matching HLA type. Study-level findings and limits: Predominance within the ex vivo response was attributable to HLA-C-restricted CMV-specific TCR beta clonotypes. There were carriers of CMV plus the relevant HLA, and cumulative public TCR beta family frequency identified them.

TCRdb ran MiXCR on the reads and lists one entry per CDR3 protein. This sample yields 550,000 to 850,000 distinct CDR3 sequences, of which around 35% are seen a single time; 15% to 20% belongs to the top ten. The V gene is TRBV5-1, the J gene TRBJ2-7; 8 nucleotides line up with TRBD1. The sequence derives from a human donor in good health (CMV status not recorded). Some clones in this sample may be carry-over from other donors' samples. The source material was cultured PBMCs, sampled from culture after CMV antigen stimulation. The CDR3 nucleotides read TGCGCCAGCAGCTTGGGAGGGACAGGTAACTACGAGCAGTACTTC. This sequence encodes CASSLGGTGNYEQYF.